One sample yielded the 10 T cell receptor beta chains listed below, sequenced in a study of long-term antiretroviral therapy in people with HIV (dated by TCRdb to between 2021 and 2022). The immunoSEQ hsTCRB v3.0 assay was used at survey level resolution to sequence the TRB variable region. The table comes from immuneACCESS by way of TCRdb, which keeps in-frame sequences with V and J called. Part of the clones is missing from these tables; in studies checked, under half for an unresolved V gene and the rest for unknown reasons. In this sample the table shows under 15,000 clones, roughly 80% of which occur a single time. The biggest ten clones account for about 18% of the sample. Sequencing used unsorted PBMCs, obtained roughly 8 years after starting antiretroviral therapy. The receptors derive from a man aged 45-60 years with HIV.

This rearrangement joins TRBV10-3 to TRBJ1-1; D remains ambiguous. CDR1 ENHRY and CDR2 SYGVKD come from the germline V gene. V was pared by 0 bases and J by 4 bases, with 12 bases between. This CDR3 is built from 15 residues. This CDR3 is CAISESMVTGTEAFF. The CDR3 nucleotides read TGTGCCATCAGTGAGTCGATGGTCACGGGCACTGAAGCTTTCTTT.

V gene TRBV10-2 combines with J gene TRBJ1-5; D may be TRBD1 (6 bases). Trimming took 0 bases from V and 3 from J, leaving 9 bases between them. CDR1 and CDR2 (germline): WSHSY, SAAADI. The CDR3 consists of 15 residues. CDR3 in amino acids: CASSESGTYNQPQHF. As DNA, the CDR3 is TGCGCCAGCAGTGAGTCCGGGACATACAATCAGCCCCAGCATTTT.

The chain combines TRBV19 with TRBJ1-1, with a possible D match to TRBD1 (5 bases). Trimming stripped 5 bases from V and 3 bases from J, with 16 bases between. Germline CDR1 is LNHDA and CDR2 is SQIVND (reference sequence). The CDR3 runs 15 residues. This chain's CDR3 is CASSVGTRTHTEAFF. The CDR3 nucleotides read TGTGCCAGTAGTGTGGGGACCCGGACGCACACTGAAGCTTTCTTT.

The chain recombines TRBV5-1 with TRBJ2-7; 7 nucleotides align to TRBD2. This CDR3 spans 15 amino acids. V gave up 3 bases and J gave up 3 bases; unmatched junction bases: 9. The germline CDR1 and CDR2 sequences are SGHRS and YFSETQ. CDR3 DNA sequence: TGCGCCAGCAGCTATCGGGAGGCTGGGGTCTACGAGCAGTACTTC. Translated: CASSYREAGVYEQYF. The full variable domain, with the rest looked up from reference TRBV5-1 and TRBJ2-7, is KAGVTQTPRYLIKTRGQQVTLSCSPISGHRSVSWYQQTPGQGLQFLFEYFSETQRNKGNFPGRFSGRQFSNSRSEMNVSTLELGDSALYLCASSYREAGVYEQYFGPGTRLTVT.

The chain is built from TRBV29-1 and TRBJ1-2; TRBD1 aligns across 8 bases. The germline V gene has CDR1 SQVTM and CDR2 ANQGSEA. This CDR3 spans 12 amino acids. V gave up 4 bases and J gave up 7 bases; unmatched junction bases: 5. The CDR3 reads CSVVQGASGYTF. The CDR3 DNA reads TGCAGCGTTGTCCAGGGGGCGAGTGGCTACACCTTC.

The J gene is TRBJ2-2, the V gene TRBV7-6; D unclear. V was cut by 2 bases and J by 5 bases, with 6 bases left in between. The CDR3 runs 13 residues. Germline V gene data show CDR1 as SGHVS and CDR2 as FNYEAQ. Written as DNA, the CDR3 is TGTGCCAGCAGCTTAACGGCGACCGGGGAGCTGTTTTTT. It encodes CASSLTATGELFF.

This chain joins TRBV5-4 and TRBJ2-3, with a possible D match to TRBD2 (7 bases). V was pared by 0 bases and J by 2 bases, with 13 bases between. This CDR3 contains 16 residues. Looked up from germline, CDR1 is SGHNT and CDR2 is YYREEE (reference sequence). The CDR3 protein is CASSLEGGAFTDTQYF. CDR3 sequence (DNA): TGTGCCAGCAGCTTGGAGGGGGGGGCCTTCACAGATACGCAGTATTTT.

The chain couples TRBV10-3 to TRBJ1-3; no clear D gene. This CDR3 region has 16 residues. Trimming shortened V by 0 bases and J by 0 bases, and 9 bases separated the two germline ends. Germline values: CDR1 ENHRY, CDR2 SYGVKD. CDR3 bases: TGTGCCATCAGTGAGTCGATTGGGAGCTCTGGAAACACCATATATTTT. This gives the protein CAISESIGSSGNTIYF.

This chain links TRBV10-3 with TRBJ2-1; 11 nucleotides line up with TRBD2. The CDR3 contains 17 residues. Losses at the gene ends were 0 bases for V and 2 bases for J; bases not matched to a gene: 3. Germline CDR1 ENHRY, CDR2 SYGVKD. The CDR3 DNA sequence: TGTGCCATCAGTGAGTCGATAGCGGGGGGGGCCTACAATGAGCAGTTCTTC. Amino acid sequence: CAISESIAGGAYNEQFF.

V gene TRBV29-1 combines with J gene TRBJ2-7; TRBD1 aligns across 8 bases. Germline CDR1 is SQVTM and CDR2 is ANQGSEA. The CDR3 spans 14 residues. J lost 1 base, V lost 0 bases, and 2 bases had no gene match. This chain's CDR3 is CSVEDRTGSYEQYF. DNA for the CDR3: TGCAGCGTTGAAGATCGGACAGGGTCCTACGAGCAGTACTTC.